Listed here are 9 T cell receptor beta chains from one sample, sequenced in a study of coeliac disease. Some clones are missing from TCRdb's copy, which holds only in-frame ones; the method was immunoSEQ multiplex PCR. The table includes 3,500 or so clones, more than 65% detected once. Specimen: intraepithelial lymphocytes from the gut. These receptors all come from a man aged 25-40 years with celiac disease.

The V and J genes are TRBV5-5 and TRBJ2-2; 7 bases map to TRBD2. The V segment lost 3 bases and the J segment 8 bases; nucleotides outside the gene matches: 7. This CDR3 comprises 14 residues. Germline assignment: CDR1 SGHKS and CDR2 YYEKEE (reference sequence). The CDR3 bases are TGTGCCAGCAGCTGGCGGGGGACGGCAGGGGAGCTGTTTTTT. This translates into CASSWRGTAGELFF.

The chain employs TRBV6-5 and TRBJ2-5; 10 bases agree with TRBD2. Germline loops: CDR1 MNHEY, CDR2 SVGAGI. The CDR3 length is 15 residues. The V segment lost 6 bases and the J segment 1 base; nucleotides outside the gene matches: 5. CDR3 residues: CASSPRTSGQETQYF. The CDR3 nucleotides read TGTGCCAGCAGCCCACGGACTAGCGGCCAAGAGACCCAGTACTTC.

The chain carries TRBV11-2 and TRBJ2-1; tentative D call: TRBD2 (6 bases). V lost 1 base, J lost 4 bases, and 11 bases lay in between. The CDR3 is made up of 15 amino acids. Germline lookup yields CDR1 SGHAT and CDR2 FQNNGV. The CDR3 is CASSLGVGRYNEQFF. The CDR3 bases are TGTGCCAGCAGCTTAGGTGTGGGGAGGTACAATGAGCAGTTCTTC.

The chain is built from TRBV4-2 and TRBJ2-3; D may be TRBD1 (5 bases). V was cut by 3 bases and J by 0 bases, with 10 bases left in between. CDR1 and CDR2 (germline): LGHNA, YNFKEQ. The CDR3 spans 15 residues. The CDR3 DNA is TGTGCCAGCAGCCACCAGGGAAGGAGCACAGATACGCAGTATTTT. Its translation: CASSHQGRSTDTQYF.

This chain connects TRBV14 to TRBJ1-1; D is unresolved. Germline CDR1 SGHDN, CDR2 FVKESK. V was shortened by 0 bases and J by 7 bases, with 9 bases between the two germline ends. The CDR3 consists of 13 residues. The CDR3 reads CASSQDFQFEAFF. The CDR3 coding sequence is TGTGCCAGCAGCCAAGATTTCCAGTTTGAAGCTTTCTTT. The variable domain in full, completed from reference TRBV14 and TRBJ1-1, reads EAGVTQFPSHSVIEKGQTVTLRCDPISGHDNLYWYRRVMGKEIKFLLHFVKESKQDESGMPNNRFLAERTGGTYSTLKVQPAELEDSGVYFCASSQDFQFEAFFGQGTRLTVV.

The rearrangement uses TRBV7-6 and TRBJ2-7; weak D call: TRBD1 (5 bases). The CDR3 runs to 16 residues. Trimming took off 1 base at V and 3 bases at J, with 16 bases between the two ends. The germline gives CDR1 SGHVS, CDR2 FNYEAQ. DNA for the CDR3: TGTGCCAGCAGCTTAGGGGATTCGGACATTGGCTACGAGCAGTACTTC. It translates to CASSLGDSDIGYEQYF. Combining the CDR3 with reference TRBV7-6 and TRBJ2-7 gives the whole variable domain GAGVSQSPRYKVTKRGQDVALRCDPISGHVSLYWYRQALGQGPEFLTYFNYEAQQDKSGLPNDRFSAERPEGSISTLTIQRTEQRDSAMYRCASSLGDSDIGYEQYFGPGTRLTVT.

In this sample, this clone turned up a few times. V gene TRBV2 combines with J gene TRBJ2-3; TRBD2 matches at 8 bases. The CDR3 runs to 15 residues. V was pared by 7 bases and J by 1 base, with 7 bases of the junction left unmatched. CDR1 SNHLY and CDR2 FYNNEI come from the germline V gene. The chain's CDR3 is CASKGVAGRTDTQYF. CDR3 sequence (DNA): TGTGCCAGCAAGGGGGTAGCGGGACGCACAGATACGCAGTATTTT.

This rearrangement joins TRBV9 to TRBJ2-7, with 12 bases that match TRBD2. This CDR3 has 16 residues. In germline, CDR1 is SGDLS, CDR2 YYNGEE. V trimming: 3 bases; J trimming: 3 bases; junction bases outside the gene matches: 7. CDR3 in amino acids: CASSETGLAGLYEQYF. In DNA form, the CDR3 reads TGTGCCAGCAGCGAAACGGGACTAGCGGGCCTCTACGAGCAGTACTTC.

The chain carries TRBV21-1 and TRBJ1-6. TRBV21-1 constitutes a pseudogene. The CDR3 contains 18 residues. The CDR3 DNA reads TGTGCCAGCAGTTGCAGACTAGCTACACAACATCATAATTCACCCCTCCACTTT. Protein: CASSCRLATQHHNSPLHF.